The T cell receptor (beta chain) under discussion was sequenced for a study of long-term antiretroviral therapy in people with HIV. Study-wide results and limits: At every time point, clones expanded before ART dominated the repertoire.

Version v3.0 of the immunoSEQ assay ran at survey level. Sequencing used immunoSEQ multiplex PCR; TCRdb keeps in-frame clones, though not all of them. This table holds tens of thousands of clones, more than 65% found once. Comment on this clone: Its antigen is as yet unknown.

The CDR3 extends over 11 amino acids. The ends lost 3 bases at V and 8 bases at J; junction bases unmatched: 3. The germline V gene has CDR1 GTSNPN and CDR2 SVGIG (reference sequence). The origin of this receptor is a woman younger than 45 with HIV. V gene TRBV30 combines with J gene TRBJ1-2; 7 nucleotides line up with TRBD1. Sequenced material: unsorted PBMCs, taken 1.1 years before starting antiretroviral therapy. CDR3 in amino acids: CAWSTGAGYTF. The CDR3 nucleotides are TGTGCCTGGAGCACAGGGGCCGGCTACACCTTC.